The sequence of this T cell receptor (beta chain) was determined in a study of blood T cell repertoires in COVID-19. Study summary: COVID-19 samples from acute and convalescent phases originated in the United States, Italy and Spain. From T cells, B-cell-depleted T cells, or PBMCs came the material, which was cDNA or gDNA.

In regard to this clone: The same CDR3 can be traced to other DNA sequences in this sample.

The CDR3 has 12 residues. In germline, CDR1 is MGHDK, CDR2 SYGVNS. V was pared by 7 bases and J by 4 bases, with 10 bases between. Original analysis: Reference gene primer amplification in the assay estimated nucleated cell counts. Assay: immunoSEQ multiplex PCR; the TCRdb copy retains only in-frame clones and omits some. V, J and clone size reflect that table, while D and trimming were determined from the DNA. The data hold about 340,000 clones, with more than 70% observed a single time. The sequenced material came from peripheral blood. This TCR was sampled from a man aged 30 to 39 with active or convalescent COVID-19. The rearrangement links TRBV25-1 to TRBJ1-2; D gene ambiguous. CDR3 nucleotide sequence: TGTGCCAGCATGGCGCGGGGCTATGGCTACACCTTC. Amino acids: CASMARGYGYTF.